Presented here are 24 T cell receptor beta chains from one specimen sequenced in a study of control samples from healthy donors and cancer patients. Method: immunoSEQ multiplex PCR; TCRdb's copy keeps in-frame clones and lacks some. The table lists a few hundred thousand clones, 75% to 95% of them singletons. The material sequenced was PBMCs. These receptors all stem from a man aged 40-50 years with head and neck cancer.

CDR3 sequence reads: CAWSSTTSTDTQYF. CDR3 nucleotide sequence: TGTGCCTGGAGCTCCACTACTAGCACAGATACGCAGTATTTT. The chain is built from TRBV30 and TRBJ2-3; D uncertain. Between the trimmed V and J ends, which lost 3 bases and 0 bases, there was a span of 10 bases. Germline CDR1 and CDR2: GTSNPN and SVGIG (reference sequence). The CDR3 has 14 residues.

The chain employs TRBV29-1 and TRBJ2-7; 9 bases line up with TRBD2. Germline CDR1 SQVTM, CDR2 ANQGSEA. The ends lost 3 bases at V and 4 bases at J; junction bases unmatched: 7. The CDR3 loop spans 14 amino acids. CDR3 residues: CSVEAGTSRYEQYF. CDR3 in DNA: TGCAGCGTTGAGGCTGGGACTAGCCGGTACGAGCAGTACTTC.

This clone was observed once. The CDR3 here is CASSEETSGGHDTQYF. For the CDR3, the DNA is TGCGCCAGCAGTGAGGAGACTAGCGGGGGTCACGATACGCAGTATTTT. V gene TRBV10-1 combines with J gene TRBJ2-3; TRBD2 matches at 12 bases. Germline-derived CDR1 and CDR2 are WNHNN and SYGVQD (reference sequence). The CDR3 is 16 residues long. V dropped 2 bases and J dropped 6; count of bases not matched to a gene: 6.

The genes are TRBV27 and TRBJ1-1; D gene unclear. From germline, CDR1 is MNHEY and CDR2 SMNVEV (reference sequence). The V and J ends lost 5 bases and 5 bases respectively, with 12 bases between them. The CDR3 totals 13 residues. CDR3 sequence reads: CASSVSEMTEAFF. The CDR3 DNA reads TGTGCCAGCAGTGTCAGTGAGATGACTGAAGCTTTCTTT.

This sequence joins TRBV9 and TRBJ1-5; TRBD1 matches 10 bases. The J segment lost 7 bases and the V segment lost 3 bases, leaving 4 bases of the junction unmatched. This CDR3 has 14 residues. Germline V CDR1 and CDR2: SGDLS, YYNGEE. The CDR3 reads CASSETGGAQPQHF. The CDR3 DNA follows: TGTGCCAGCAGCGAGACAGGGGGCGCCCAGCCCCAGCATTTT.

The V call is TRBV28, the J call TRBJ1-2; D gene uncertain. V dropped 8 bases and J dropped 0 bases, with 4 bases sitting between them. CDR3 length equals 11 residues. Germline V gene data show CDR1 as MDHEN and CDR2 as SYDVKM. The CDR3 sequence: CASQSNYGYTF. The CDR3 DNA reads as TGTGCCAGCCAATCTAACTATGGCTACACCTTC.

The count of this clone is one. The chain is built from TRBV29-1 and TRBJ2-2; weak D call: TRBD1 (7 bases). The germline V and J ends were trimmed by 3 bases and 1 base, with 12 bases remaining between them. The germline CDR1 and CDR2 sequences are SQVTM and ANQGSEA. This CDR3 region has 15 residues. CDR3 sequence reads: CSVERRGLNTGELFF. DNA of the CDR3: TGCAGCGTTGAGAGGAGGGGGCTGAACACCGGGGAGCTGTTTTTT.

This clone was picked up one time. The chain combines TRBV9 with TRBJ2-7; D unclear. The germline V gene encodes CDR1 SGDLS and CDR2 YYNGEE. The CDR3 extends over 14 amino acids. V was shortened by 1 base and J by 3 bases, with 11 bases between the two germline ends. CDR3 sequence: CASSVSSRNYEQYF. The DNA for the CDR3 is TGTGCCAGCAGCGTAAGTAGCAGGAACTACGAGCAGTACTTC.

J is TRBJ1-4 and V is TRBV7-3; 7 nucleotides align to TRBD1. The CDR3 is made up of 15 amino acids. V dropped 0 bases and J dropped 7; count of bases not matched to a gene: 5. Germline-derived CDR1 and CDR2 are SGHTA and FQGTGA. In DNA, the CDR3 is TGTGCCAGCAGCTTAACAGACAGGGAGGGTGAAAAACTGTTTTTT. This sequence encodes CASSLTDREGEKLFF.

V usage is TRBV15 and J usage is TRBJ1-4, with D possibly being TRBD1 (5 bases). Germline V gene sequence: CDR1 LNHNV, CDR2 YYDKDF (reference sequence). This CDR3 has 16 residues. The ends were cut back, 5 bases at V and 4 bases at J, with 17 bases in the middle. CDR3: CATSAPLGVLNEKLFF. The CDR3 bases are TGTGCCACCAGCGCACCCCTAGGGGTGCTTAATGAAAAACTGTTTTTT.

The chain is built from TRBV5-4 and TRBJ2-5, with 7 nucleotides matching TRBD1. Germline V gene data show CDR1 as SGHNT and CDR2 as YYREEE (reference sequence). This CDR3 comprises 15 residues. The V gene end was trimmed by 0 bases and the J gene end by 2 bases; junction bases not matched to a gene: 4. For the CDR3, the DNA is TGTGCCAGCAGCTTGGGACAGGGTAGACAAGAGACCCAGTACTTC. It specifies CASSLGQGRQETQYF.

This clone was observed a single time. The chain recombines TRBV12-3 or TRBV12-4 with TRBJ2-1; D is ambiguous. With 8 bases removed from V and 4 bases from J, the gap between germline ends came to 6 bases. The CDR3 extends over 11 amino acids. The CDR3 protein is CASESYNEQFF. The CDR3 DNA reads TGTGCCAGCGAGTCTTACAATGAGCAGTTCTTC.

The chain has TRBV19 and TRBJ1-5; D is undetermined. The CDR3 is 14 amino acids. V shed 9 bases and J shed 0 bases, with 12 bases lying between them. The germline V gene encodes CDR1 LNHDA and CDR2 SQIVND (reference sequence). For the CDR3, the DNA is TGTGCCAGCTCGACACTCATTAGCAATCAGCCCCAGCATTTT. This sequence encodes CASSTLISNQPQHF.

This rearrangement joins TRBV5-4 to TRBJ1-3, with no clear D. This CDR3 region has 14 residues. Looked up from germline, CDR1 is SGHNT and CDR2 is YYREEE (reference sequence). V was trimmed by 0 bases and J by 0 bases, leaving 4 bases between them. CDR3 protein: CASSLGNSGNTIYF. CDR3 bases: TGTGCCAGCAGCTTGGGTAACTCTGGAAACACCATATATTTT.

This chain joins TRBV5-4 and TRBJ1-2; D ambiguous. The germline V gene encodes CDR1 SGHNT and CDR2 YYREEE (reference sequence). CDR3 length: 15 residues. V was clipped by 3 bases and J by 3 bases, with 15 bases between them. Here the CDR3 reads CASSSRGVRYYGYTF. The CDR3 DNA follows: TGTGCCAGCAGCTCCCGCGGGGTGAGGTACTATGGCTACACCTTC.

This chain links TRBV2 with TRBJ1-6, with a tentative D call TRBD1 (5 bases). Trimming left V 1 base short and J 10 bases short, with 14 bases between. Germline CDR1 SNHLY, CDR2 FYNNEI. The CDR3 has 15 residues. The CDR3 bases are TGTGCCAGCAGTGAAGTAGAAGGGGTAAGATCACCCCTCCACTTT. This codes for CASSEVEGVRSPLHF. Complete variable domain (other parts from reference TRBV2 and TRBJ1-6): EPEVTQTPSHQVTQMGQEVILRCVPISNHLYFYWYRQILGQKVEFLVSFYNNEISEKSEIFDDQFSVERPDGSNFTLKIRSTKLEDSAMYFCASSEVEGVRSPLHFGNGTRLTVT.

This chain connects TRBV3-1 (or the pseudogene TRBV3-2) to TRBJ2-5; D may be TRBD1 (6 bases). The CDR3 has 14 residues. V was trimmed by 4 bases and J by 12 bases, leaving 21 bases between them. Germline loops: CDR1 LGHDT, CDR2 YNNKEL (reference sequence). CDR3 sequence (DNA): TGTGCCAGCAGCCCGCGACTGACAGGCACCATTAAGTACTTC. The encoded protein is CASSPRLTGTIKYF.

The chain uses TRBV28 and TRBJ2-5; unclear D gene. V was clipped by 5 bases and J by 2 bases, with 12 bases between them. Germline CDR1 MDHEN, CDR2 SYDVKM. The CDR3 has 14 residues. CDR3 protein: CASSPDELQETQYF. CDR3 nucleotide sequence: TGTGCCAGCAGTCCGGACGAGTTACAAGAGACCCAGTACTTC.

The chain recombines TRBV7-2 with TRBJ2-1; possibly TRBD2 for D (5 bases). The CDR3 totals 14 residues. Trimming cost V 5 bases and J 3 bases, with 11 bases left between them. Germline V lookup: CDR1 SGHTA, CDR2 FQGNSA. Written as DNA, the CDR3 is TGTGCCAGCAGCATCCCGAGCGGCTACAATGAGCAGTTCTTC. This codes for CASSIPSGYNEQFF.

The rearrangement joins TRBV7-9 to TRBJ2-7; 9 nucleotides agree with TRBD2. The CDR3 is 15 residues long. The germline V gene has CDR1 SEHNR and CDR2 FQNEAQ (reference sequence). V lost 5 bases to trimming and J lost 4 bases; unmatched junction nucleotides: 9. The CDR3: CASSPGREGRYEQYF. CDR3 nucleotides: TGTGCCAGCAGCCCAGGGCGGGAGGGCCGGTACGAGCAGTACTTC.

This chain links TRBV19 with TRBJ2-7; D possibly corresponds to TRBD1 (7 bases). There are 12 residues in the CDR3. Trimming left V 11 bases short and J 4 bases short, with 15 bases between. Looked up from germline, CDR1 is LNHDA and CDR2 is SQIVND (reference sequence). DNA for the CDR3: TGTGCCGGGGGGACAGTTACTTACGAGCAGTACTTC. The encoded protein is CAGGTVTYEQYF.

V is TRBV27 and J is TRBJ1-5; possible D gene TRBD1, 5 bases. V lost 0 bases, J lost 5 bases, and 11 bases lay in between. The CDR3 totals 15 residues. The germline V gene encodes CDR1 MNHEY and CDR2 SMNVEV (reference sequence). CDR3 in DNA: TGTGCCAGCAGTTTATCGGCAGGGTCGCATCAGCCCCAGCATTTT. Translated: CASSLSAGSHQPQHF.

A single count supports this clone. This chain connects TRBV4-1 to TRBJ2-7; TRBD2 matches at 12 bases. This CDR3 comprises 19 residues. V shed 4 bases and J 7 bases; nucleotides not matched to a gene: 20. The V gene's germline CDR1 is MGHRA and CDR2 YSYEKL. CDR3 DNA: TGCGCCAGCAGCCCTATAAGACTAGCGGGGGCCGCAATAAATTTAGAGCAGTACTTC. This gives the protein CASSPIRLAGAAINLEQYF.

CDR3 sequence reads: CASRARQNTGELFF. The CDR3 bases are TGTGCCAGCAGGGCCAGACAGAACACCGGGGAGCTGTTTTTT. This sequence joins TRBV6-5 and TRBJ2-2; D is ambiguous. This CDR3 has 14 residues. The germline CDR1 and CDR2 sequences are MNHEY and SVGAGI. V lost 6 bases and J lost 1, with 9 bases in between.